This T cell receptor beta chain was captured by sequencing in a study of blood T cell repertoires in COVID-19. Per the original methods: From reference gene primer amplification, estimates of nucleated cell counts were derived. Measured with immunoSEQ multiplex PCR; TCRdb has only the in-frame clones, and not every one. The DNA gave D and trimming, while V, J and clone size come from that table. This table holds about 140,000 clones, 88% found once. This sequence originates from a human donor with COVID-19, enrolled during active disease. The donor label of this sample is uncertain. Sequenced input: peripheral blood.

CDR3: CASSEAAGDRLDQHF. In nucleotides, the CDR3 is TGTGCCAGCAGTGAAGCGGCAGGCGACAGATTGGACCAGCATTTT. V gene TRBV6-1 combines with J gene TRBJ1-5; tentatively, D is TRBD1 (5 bases). V was shortened by 0 bases and J by 12 bases, with 18 bases between the two germline ends. Germline V CDR1 and CDR2: MNHNS, SASEGT. The CDR3 length is 15 residues.